Below are 18 T cell receptor beta chains sequenced from a single sample in a study of synovial regulatory T cells in juvenile arthritis. Sequencing was performed with immunoSEQ multiplex PCR; in TCRdb, only in-frame clones are kept and a portion is missing. This sample's table has around 10,000 clones. The source material was Treg cells from blood. Subset of the sample: remaining (HLA-DR-negative) circulating blood Treg cells. The receptors were sampled from a donor aged 2-29 years with juvenile idiopathic arthritis.

This clone counts as medium-sized by frequency. The chain employs TRBV6-1 and TRBJ2-7. CDR3 size: 14 residues. No DNA is recorded. Germline V CDR1 and CDR2: MNHNS, SASEGT. The CDR3 is CASSEAAGSYEQYF.

The chain links TRBV7-2 to TRBJ2-3; with no DNA, the TCRdb D assignment of TRBD2 cannot be verified. Germline V CDR1 and CDR2: SGHTA, FQGNSA. CDR3 length: 15 amino acids. The record lacks a DNA sequence. The CDR3 is CASSPAGLGTDTQYF. Complete variable domain (other parts from reference TRBV7-2 and TRBJ2-3): GAGVSQSPSNKVTEKGKDVELRCDPISGHTALYWYRQSLGQGLEFLIYFQGNSAPDKSGLPSDRFSAERTGGSVSTLTIQRTQQEDSAVYLCASSPAGLGTDTQYFGPGTRLTVL.

The chain carries TRBV2 and TRBJ1-3; TCRdb selects TRBD1, and the lack of DNA leaves this call unchecked. The CDR3 runs to 16 residues. Only the protein sequence is given. Germline lookup yields CDR1 SNHLY and CDR2 FYNNEI. The CDR3 reads CASSENRDISGNTIYF.

The gene calls are TRBV7-8 and TRBJ2-7; the D gene TCRdb calls, TRBD2, cannot be checked with no DNA. This CDR3 is 14 amino acids long. No DNA has been recorded. The germline gives CDR1 SGHVS, CDR2 FQNEAQ. The CDR3 region is CASSLAGGPYEQYF.

The chain has TRBV6-6 and TRBJ1-3; TCRdb selects TRBD1, and the lack of DNA leaves this call unchecked. The CDR3 loop spans 16 amino acids. No DNA is given. CDR1 MNHNY and CDR2 SVGAGI come from the germline V gene (reference sequence). The CDR3 region is CASGDRARPDGNTIYF.

V gene TRBV19 combines with J gene TRBJ1-6. The germline V gene encodes CDR1 LNHDA and CDR2 SQIVND (reference sequence). The length of the CDR3 is 18 residues. Only the protein sequence is given. The CDR3 is CASTDPRDGSSYNSPLHF.

The rearrangement links TRBV4-1 to TRBJ2-7. The CDR3 runs 14 residues. The protein alone is recorded here. The germline V gene encodes CDR1 MGHRA and CDR2 YSYEKL. CDR3 loop: CASSQPVLGSEQYF.

The chain joins TRBV6-1 to TRBJ1-4; with no DNA, the TCRdb D assignment of TRBD1 cannot be verified. Germline CDR1 MNHNS, CDR2 SASEGT. This CDR3 comprises 14 residues. DNA is not on record. CDR3 sequence: CASRYDSINEKLFF.

The rearrangement joins TRBV7-6 to TRBJ2-2; TCRdb's D call of TRBD2 is untestable without DNA. Germline CDR1 reads SGHVS; CDR2 reads FNYEAQ. The length of the CDR3 is 17 residues. A DNA sequence was not provided. The CDR3 is CASSLARWDLNTGELFF. Based on the CDR3 plus reference TRBV7-6 and TRBJ2-2, the full variable domain is GAGVSQSPRYKVTKRGQDVALRCDPISGHVSLYWYRQALGQGPEFLTYFNYEAQQDKSGLPNDRFSAERPEGSISTLTIQRTEQRDSAMYRCASSLARWDLNTGELFFGEGSRLTVL.

CDR3 loop: CASRPKLGPGEAKNIQYF. The rearrangement uses TRBV28 and TRBJ2-4; TCRdb designates TRBD1, a call that cannot be tested without DNA. The germline gives CDR1 MDHEN, CDR2 SYDVKM. This CDR3 spans 18 amino acids. There is no recorded DNA.

The rearrangement uses TRBV2 and TRBJ2-7; the TCRdb D gene call, TRBD2, has no DNA to confirm it. The CDR3 is 14 residues long. No DNA appears here. Germline values: CDR1 SNHLY, CDR2 FYNNEI. The CDR3 spells CASRMWAAGDGQYF.

The chain links TRBV11-2 to TRBJ2-7. The CDR3 length is 14 residues. The protein alone is recorded here. Germline V gene data show CDR1 as SGHAT and CDR2 as FQNNGV. CDR3 protein: CASRHQTVSYEQYF.

The V call is TRBV9, the J call TRBJ1-2; TCRdb gives TRBD1 as the D gene, but with no DNA this cannot be confirmed. CDR1 and CDR2 (germline): SGDLS, YYNGEE. The CDR3 sequence is 15 residues long. The nucleotide record is missing. CDR3 loop: CASSVGHRGYYGYTF.

CDR3 protein: CASSRLQGGSYEQYF. This chain uses TRBV4-2 with TRBJ2-7. In germline, CDR1 is LGHNA, CDR2 YNFKEQ. The CDR3 is 15 residues long. No DNA is given.

The chain couples TRBV5-1 to TRBJ2-1; TCRdb selects TRBD2, and the lack of DNA leaves this call unchecked. The germline V gene has CDR1 SGHRS and CDR2 YFSETQ. CDR3 length equals 14 residues. DNA was not recorded. The CDR3 reads CASSLVSGNNEQFF.

The chain uses TRBV2 and TRBJ2-3; there is no DNA to check the TCRdb D call of TRBD2. The CDR3 runs 16 residues. The DNA is not on file. Germline V gene lookup returns CDR1 SNHLY and CDR2 FYNNEI. CDR3 sequence: CASRRLAGGPTDTQYF.

The rearrangement links TRBV12-5 to TRBJ2-3; the TCRdb D gene call, TRBD2, has no DNA to confirm it. CDR1 LGHNT and CDR2 FRNRAP come from the germline V gene. The CDR3 consists of 18 residues. No DNA is listed. The chain's CDR3 is CASGLVAIGGDHRDTQYF.

V usage is TRBV19 and J usage is TRBJ1-1. The CDR3 extends over 14 amino acids. No DNA sequence was recorded. From germline, CDR1 is LNHDA and CDR2 SQIVND (reference sequence). The CDR3: CASSGGEIYTEAFF.